The T cell receptor beta chain described here comes from a study of CD8 T cells in ankylosing spondylitis. In making TCR beta libraries, quantitative 5'-RACE with molecular barcodes was used. TCRdb re-called the 5' RACE reads through MiXCR, storing one row per CDR3 protein. The sample gives more than 150,000 distinct CDR3 sequences, approximately 18% of which show up once; around 4.5% is in the top ten. Whole-study findings and limits: About 8 highly homologous variants made up a TCR beta motif, and this motif appeared characteristic of ankylosing spondylitis blood. The authors reported significant enrichment of disease-linked clones in matched ankylosing spondylitis synovial fluid.

This clonotype has a count of ten or more. What it binds is unknown. The specimen was blood, either unsorted or a sorted T cell fraction (not recorded which). The sequence came from a male donor aged 10-35 years with ankylosing spondylitis or in good health (not recorded which).

CDR3 in amino acids: CSASLDRGSSYEQYF. Written as DNA, the CDR3 is TGCAGTGCTAGCCTAGACAGGGGTAGCTCCTACGAGCAGTACTTC. The chain uses TRBV20-1 and TRBJ2-7, with 8 positions matching TRBD1. This CDR3 region has 15 residues. With V trimmed by 3 bases and J by 0 bases, 7 bases remained unmatched. The germline V gene encodes CDR1 DFQATT and CDR2 SNEGSKA (reference sequence).